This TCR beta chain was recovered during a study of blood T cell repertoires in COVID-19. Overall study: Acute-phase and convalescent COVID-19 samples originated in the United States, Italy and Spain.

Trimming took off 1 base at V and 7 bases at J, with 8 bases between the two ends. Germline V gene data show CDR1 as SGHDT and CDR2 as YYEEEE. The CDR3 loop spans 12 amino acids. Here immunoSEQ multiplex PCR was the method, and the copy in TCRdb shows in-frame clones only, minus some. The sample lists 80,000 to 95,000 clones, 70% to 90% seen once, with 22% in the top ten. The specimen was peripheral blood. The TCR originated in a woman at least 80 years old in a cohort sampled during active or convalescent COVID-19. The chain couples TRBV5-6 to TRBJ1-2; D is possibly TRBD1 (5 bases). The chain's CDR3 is CASSLRGVGYTF. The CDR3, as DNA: TGTGCCAGCAGCTTGCGGGGGGTTGGCTACACCTTC.